This T cell receptor (beta chain) was captured by sequencing in a study of T cells in Graves' hyperthyroidism and ophthalmopathy. Used for diagnoses were clinical symptoms, serum thyroxine and TRAb, thyroid ultrasound and orbital computed tomography. RNA transcripts yielded amplified TCR beta CDR3 regions. When the TCR CDR3 underwent first-round RT-PCR, the HTBI primer set was used. TCRdb analysed the multiplex PCR reads with MiXCR anew, one entry per CDR3 protein. This sample yields fewer than 750,000 distinct CDR3 sequences, of which 40% to 55% are seen a single time; around 7.7% belongs to the top ten. The CDR3 has 17 amino acids. With 3 bases removed from V and 11 bases from J, the gap between germline ends came to 28 bases. Germline assignment: CDR1 LNHDA and CDR2 SQIVND (reference sequence).

The sequenced material came from peripheral blood or thyroid tissue (not recorded which). The rearrangement links TRBV19 to TRBJ1-1, with D perhaps TRBD1 (5 bases). This TCR derives from a woman between 18 and 29 years old with Graves' hyperthyroidism. The CDR3 DNA follows: TGTGCCAGTAGTATTCCCCATTCCGGGACCCCTCTCGACTGGGCTTTCTTT. Its protein product is CASSIPHSGTPLDWAFF. Based on the CDR3 plus reference TRBV19 and TRBJ1-1, the full variable domain is DGGITQSPKYLFRKEGQNVTLSCEQNLNHDAMYWYRQDPGQGLRLIYYSQIVNDFQKGDIAEGYSVSREKKESFPLTVTSAQKNPTAFYLCASSIPHSGTPLDWAFFGQGTRLTVV.